The entry that follows covers one TCR beta chain sequence. The repertoire was sequenced with immunoSEQ multiplex PCR; TCRdb's copy has only in-frame clones and lacks some. In the table there are over 90,000 clones, about 87% of which are singletons. The CDR3 length is 13 residues. Trimming left V 2 bases short and J 7 bases short, with 12 bases between. CDR1 and CDR2 (germline): MNHEY, SMNVEV (reference sequence). The sample is drawn from a study of blood T cell repertoires in COVID-19. Overall study: PBMCs, B-cell-depleted T cells, or T cells were the source of the cDNA or gDNA that made up the material.

This rearrangement joins TRBV27 to TRBJ2-7; tentative D call: TRBD1 (5 bases). The sample was peripheral blood. This clonotype was sampled from a man aged 50-60 years with active or convalescent COVID-19. CDR3 nucleotide sequence: TGTGCCAGCAGTTTAGGCAGGGCGCGGGAGCAGTACTTC. Protein product: CASSLGRAREQYF.